These 26 T cell receptor beta chains share one sample of origin, sequenced in a study of CD8 T cells in Susac syndrome. When the RNA was reverse transcribed, random hexamers were used with an input of about 0.45 to 1 ug. TCRdb passed the immunoSEQ multiplex PCR reads through MiXCR, listing each CDR3 protein once. This sample has 190,000 or so distinct CDR3 sequences, with 85% to 95% found just once. The sample was CD4+ T cells from PBMCs. These receptors were taken from a human donor with multiple sclerosis.

The CDR3 here is CAWSKLEKLFF. The CDR3 nucleotides are TGTGCCTGGAGTAAGCTGGAAAAACTGTTTTTT. The chain recombines TRBV30 with TRBJ1-4; D call uncertain. The V gene's germline CDR1 is GTSNPN and CDR2 SVGIG (reference sequence). Trimming shortened V by 2 bases and J by 8 bases, and 6 bases separated the two germline ends. The CDR3 totals 11 residues.

The rearrangement joins TRBV7-3 to TRBJ2-7; a possible D gene is TRBD2 (7 bases). Trimming pared 0 bases from V and 2 bases from J, leaving 17 bases between. Per germline, CDR1 SGHTA and CDR2 FQGTGA. This CDR3 contains 17 residues. The CDR3 here is CASSLTGGRTDPYEQYF. CDR3 DNA: TGTGCCAGCAGCTTAACGGGGGGGCGGACAGACCCCTACGAGCAGTACTTC. Supplemented by reference TRBV7-3 and TRBJ2-7, the full variable domain reads GAGVSQTPSNKVTEKGKYVELRCDPISGHTALYWYRQSLGQGPEFLIYFQGTGAADDSGLPNDRFFAVRPEGSVSTLKIQRTERGDSAVYLCASSLTGGRTDPYEQYFGPGTRLTVT.

V usage is TRBV24-1 and J usage is TRBJ2-7, with a possible D match to TRBD1 (5 bases). V dropped 2 bases and J dropped 3 bases, with 16 bases sitting between them. Germline V lookup: CDR1 KGHDR, CDR2 SFDVKD. This CDR3 is built from 16 residues. This CDR3 reads CATSDYQGFRRYEQYF. The DNA of the CDR3 is TGTGCCACCAGTGATTACCAGGGTTTTCGGCGCTACGAGCAGTACTTC.

The rearrangement joins TRBV10-3 to TRBJ2-5; possibly TRBD2 for D (7 bases). V gave up 4 bases and J gave up 5 bases, with 14 bases separating them. Germline CDR1 ENHRY, CDR2 SYGVKD. There are 14 residues in the CDR3. The CDR3 loop reads CAISVAGAAETQYF. The CDR3 DNA follows: TGTGCCATCAGTGTGGCGGGGGCAGCTGAGACCCAGTACTTC.

The rearrangement links TRBV29-1 to TRBJ2-1, with D perhaps TRBD1 or TRBD2 (5 bases each). Germline V gene lookup returns CDR1 SQVTM and CDR2 ANQGSEA. The length of the CDR3 is 12 residues. V was shortened by 5 bases and J by 8 bases, with 13 bases between the two germline ends. The CDR3 DNA follows: TGCAGCGTTCGAACAGGAGGTGATGAGCAGTTCTTC. Amino acids: CSVRTGGDEQFF.

This clonotype has a single count. This chain joins TRBV20-1 and TRBJ2-2; D not certain. The germline V gene encodes CDR1 DFQATT and CDR2 SNEGSKA (reference sequence). V dropped 3 bases and J dropped 4 bases, with 12 bases sitting between them. The CDR3 consists of 14 residues. CDR3 amino acids: CSASVTGGTGELFF. Here the CDR3 DNA reads TGCAGTGCTAGTGTAACCGGCGGCACCGGGGAGCTGTTTTTT.

The chain carries TRBV23-1 and TRBJ2-3; tentative D call: TRBD1 (5 bases). Being an ORF, TRBV23-1 has a function that is uncertain. Between the trimmed V and J ends, which lost 0 bases and 0 bases, there was a span of 7 bases. This CDR3 is built from 15 residues. CDR3 protein: CASSQSTASTDTQYF. The CDR3 coding sequence is TGCGCCAGCAGTCAATCGACAGCTAGCACAGATACGCAGTATTTT.

The chain combines TRBV12-3 or TRBV12-4 with TRBJ1-2; the D gene is possibly TRBD1 (5 bases). V lost 1 base and J lost 7, with 13 bases in between. The CDR3 is 14 residues long. The CDR3 here is CASSLDQGYGGYTF. DNA for the CDR3: TGTGCCAGCAGTTTAGATCAGGGATATGGTGGCTACACCTTC.

With regard to this clonotype: One end of the junction fails to match germline, which may point to a read error. The chain has TRBV7-7 and TRBJ2-1; a weak D match, TRBD2 (7 bases). This CDR3 is 15 amino acids long. CDR1 and CDR2 from the germline V gene are SSHAT and FNYEAQ (reference sequence). CDR3 in DNA: TGTGCTAGCAGCCTCGACGGGGGGCCCCACAATGAGCAGTTCTTC. This codes for CASSLDGGPHNEQFF.

The V gene is TRBV7-8, the J gene TRBJ2-1, with D perhaps matching TRBD1 or TRBD2 (5 bases each). The CDR3 totals 15 residues. V was clipped by 5 bases and J by 2 bases, with 13 bases between them. The V gene's germline CDR1 is SGHVS and CDR2 FQNEAQ. The CDR3 spells CASSHGTDPYNEQFF. The DNA of the CDR3 is TGTGCCAGCAGCCATGGGACGGACCCCTACAATGAGCAGTTCTTC.

The chain recombines TRBV30 with TRBJ2-7; a possible D gene is TRBD1 (5 bases). The CDR3 totals 12 residues. V was cut by 0 bases and J by 5 bases, with 8 bases left in between. The germline gives CDR1 GTSNPN, CDR2 SVGIG (reference sequence). The CDR3 sequence is CAWSVARDEQYV. The DNA of the CDR3 is TGTGCCTGGAGTGTCGCCAGGGACGAGCAGTACGTC.

The V call is TRBV18, the J call TRBJ2-1, with D maybe TRBD2 (5 bases). V was pared by 1 base and J by 0 bases, with 16 bases between. Per germline, CDR1 KGHSH and CDR2 LQKENI. The CDR3 is 18 residues long. The CDR3: CASSPRTRKLSSYNEQFF. The CDR3 nucleotides read TGTGCCAGCTCACCACGGACTCGCAAGCTGAGCTCCTACAATGAGCAGTTCTTC.

This clonotype was recorded only once. The J gene is TRBJ2-7, the V gene TRBV9, with TRBD2 matching 14 bases. This CDR3 comprises 14 residues. With V trimmed by 4 bases and J by 6 bases, 3 bases remained unmatched. The germline gives CDR1 SGDLS, CDR2 YYNGEE. The CDR3 loop reads CASSRTSGGIEQYF. The CDR3 DNA reads TGTGCCAGCAGCCGGACTAGCGGGGGGATCGAGCAGTACTTC.

The chain couples TRBV11-2 to TRBJ2-3, with D possibly being TRBD1 (5 bases). V was shortened by 8 bases and J by 3 bases, with 21 bases between the two germline ends. Per the germline V gene, CDR1 is SGHAT and CDR2 is FQNNGV. The CDR3 sequence is 16 residues long. The CDR3, as DNA: TGTGCCAGCCACCAAGTAGGGCAGGGTCTAACAGATACGCAGTATTTT. This encodes CASHQVGQGLTDTQYF. The variable domain in full, with the rest retrieved from reference TRBV11-2 and TRBJ2-3, is EAGVAQSPRYKIIEKRQSVAFWCNPISGHATLYWYQQILGQGPKLLIQFQNNGVVDDSQLPKDRFSAERLKGVDSTLKIQPAKLEDSAVYLCASHQVGQGLTDTQYFGPGTRLTVL.

Here the CDR3 reads CASSPVSQRGYNEQFF. The CDR3 region has the DNA TGTGCCAGCAGTCCAGTATCGCAGCGGGGGTACAATGAGCAGTTCTTC. This chain joins TRBV12-3 or TRBV12-4 and TRBJ2-1, with 8 bases matching TRBD2. The CDR3 extends over 16 amino acids. V was clipped by 5 bases and J by 4 bases; unmatched bases: 10.

The chain employs TRBV12-3 or TRBV12-4 and TRBJ2-5; D gene ambiguous. The germline V and J ends were trimmed by 2 bases and 5 bases, with 9 bases remaining between them. This CDR3 has 13 residues. The CDR3 reads CASSLRSRETQYF. CDR3 sequence (DNA): TGTGCCAGCAGTTTAAGGTCTCGTGAGACCCAGTACTTC.

The V call is TRBV3-1, the J call TRBJ2-6; D gene uncertain. The germline V gene encodes CDR1 LGHDT and CDR2 YNNKEL (reference sequence). This CDR3 contains 16 residues. The germline V and J ends were trimmed by 6 bases and 0 bases, with 12 bases remaining between them. The chain's CDR3 is CASSHGHNSGANVLTF. The CDR3 nucleotides are TGTGCCAGCAGTCACGGTCATAACTCTGGGGCCAACGTCCTGACTTTC.

The V gene is TRBV3-1, the J gene TRBJ2-1; a weak D match, TRBD1 (6 bases). V lost 3 bases to trimming and J lost 4 bases, with 7 bases between them. The germline gives CDR1 LGHDT, CDR2 YNNKEL (reference sequence). CDR3 length: 13 residues. CDR3 nucleotide sequence: TGTGCCAGCAGCCACGACAGGTACAATGAGCAGTTCTTC. Protein sequence: CASSHDRYNEQFF.

Written as DNA, the CDR3 is TGCAGTGCTAGTCGCGGACATGTGAACACTGAAGCTTTCTTT. Amino acid sequence: CSASRGHVNTEAFF. The chain has TRBV20-1 and TRBJ1-1; perhaps TRBD1 as D (5 bases). Trimming removed 3 bases at V and 0 bases at J, with 11 bases between. This CDR3 has 14 residues. In germline, CDR1 is DFQATT, CDR2 SNEGSKA (reference sequence).

In this sample, this clonotype turned up a few times. The chain carries TRBV11-2 and TRBJ2-3; a possible D gene is TRBD2 (5 bases). The CDR3 is made up of 15 amino acids. V lost 5 bases to trimming and J lost 4 bases, with 16 bases between them. Germline V gene lookup returns CDR1 SGHAT and CDR2 FQNNGV. CDR3 in amino acids: CASSPGRGAADTQYF. In nucleotides, the CDR3 is TGTGCCAGCAGCCCCGGCCGCGGAGCGGCAGATACGCAGTATTTT.

The chain couples TRBV29-1 to TRBJ1-2, with 8 positions matching TRBD1. V was clipped by 1 base and J by 5 bases; unmatched bases: 3. Germline V CDR1 and CDR2: SQVTM, ANQGSEA. The CDR3 loop spans 13 amino acids. The CDR3 DNA is TGCAGCGTTGAAGCAGGACAGGGATATGGCTACACCTTC. Protein sequence: CSVEAGQGYGYTF. Together with reference TRBV29-1 and TRBJ1-2, the CDR3 gives the full variable domain: SAVISQKPSRDICQRGTSLTIQCQVDSQVTMMFWYRQQPGQSLTLIATANQGSEATYESGFVIDKFPISRPNLTFSTLTVSNMSPEDSSIYLCSVEAGQGYGYTFGSGTRLTVV.

V usage is TRBV5-1 and J usage is TRBJ1-6, with TRBD1 as a possible D gene (5 bases). The germline gives CDR1 SGHRS, CDR2 YFSETQ. Trimming removed 2 bases from V and 6 bases from J, with 9 bases in between. The CDR3 totals 14 residues. CDR3 amino acids: CASSFGDGNSPLHF. DNA of the CDR3: TGCGCCAGCAGCTTCGGGGACGGTAATTCACCCCTCCACTTT.

This clonotype was detected once. V is TRBV5-1 and J is TRBJ2-7; either TRBD1 or TRBD2 may fit D (5 bases each). CDR1 and CDR2 from the germline V gene are SGHRS and YFSETQ. The CDR3 spans 15 residues. Deletions cut 4 bases from V and 3 bases from J, with 17 bases between. CDR3 sequence reads: CASSREGTEHYEQYF. The CDR3 DNA sequence: TGCGCCAGCAGCCGCGAGGGGACGGAGCACTACGAGCAGTACTTC.

J is TRBJ1-1 and V is TRBV29-1, with D unclear. Germline V gene data show CDR1 as SQVTM and CDR2 as ANQGSEA. The CDR3 is 11 amino acids. Deletions cut 3 bases from V and 1 base from J, with 3 bases between. The CDR3 bases are TGCAGCGTTGAGGAGAACACTGAAGCTTTCTTT. Its protein is CSVEENTEAFF.

The chain uses TRBV27 and TRBJ2-5; tentative D call: TRBD1 (5 bases). CDR3 size: 17 residues. Trimming shortened V by 4 bases and J by 1 base, and 19 bases separated the two germline ends. Germline values: CDR1 MNHEY, CDR2 SMNVEV (reference sequence). DNA of the CDR3: TGTGCCAGCAGTTCCCTGCCACGCCGCCAGGGCCAAGAGACCCAGTACTTC. Amino acids: CASSSLPRRQGQETQYF.

The chain uses TRBV11-3 and TRBJ2-2, with 7 bases that match TRBD2. CDR1 and CDR2 (germline): SGHNT, YENEEA. CDR3 size: 15 residues. The V segment lost 5 bases and the J segment 5 bases; nucleotides outside the gene matches: 8. The CDR3 DNA is TGTGCCAGCAGCACAATGTTGGGAGGGACCGGGGAGCTGTTTTTT. It yields the protein CASSTMLGGTGELFF.